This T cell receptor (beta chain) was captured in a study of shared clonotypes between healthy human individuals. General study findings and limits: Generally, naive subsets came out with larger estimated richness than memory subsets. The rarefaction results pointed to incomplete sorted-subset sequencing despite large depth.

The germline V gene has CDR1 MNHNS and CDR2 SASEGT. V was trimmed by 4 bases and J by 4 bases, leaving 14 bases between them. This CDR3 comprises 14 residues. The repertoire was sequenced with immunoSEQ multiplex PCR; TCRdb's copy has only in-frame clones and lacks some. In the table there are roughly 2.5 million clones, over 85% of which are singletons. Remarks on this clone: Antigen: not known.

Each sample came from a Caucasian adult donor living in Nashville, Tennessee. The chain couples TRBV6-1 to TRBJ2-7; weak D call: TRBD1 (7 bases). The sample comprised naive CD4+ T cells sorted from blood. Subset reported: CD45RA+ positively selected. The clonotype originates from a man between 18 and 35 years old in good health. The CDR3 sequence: CASSAGGLRYEQYF. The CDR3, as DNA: TGTGCCAGCAGTGCAGGGGGGCTTAGGTACGAGCAGTACTTC.